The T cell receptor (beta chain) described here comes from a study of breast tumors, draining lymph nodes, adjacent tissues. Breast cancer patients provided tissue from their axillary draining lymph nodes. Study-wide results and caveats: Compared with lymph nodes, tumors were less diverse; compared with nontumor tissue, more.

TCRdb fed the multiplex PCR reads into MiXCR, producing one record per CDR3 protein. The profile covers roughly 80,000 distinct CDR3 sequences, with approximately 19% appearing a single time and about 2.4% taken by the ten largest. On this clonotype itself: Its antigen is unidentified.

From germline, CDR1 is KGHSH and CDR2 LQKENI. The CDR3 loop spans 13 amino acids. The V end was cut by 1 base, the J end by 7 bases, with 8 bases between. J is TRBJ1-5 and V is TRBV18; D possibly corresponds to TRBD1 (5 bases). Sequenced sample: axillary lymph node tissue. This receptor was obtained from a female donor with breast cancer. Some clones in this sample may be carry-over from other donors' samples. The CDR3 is CASSPQGSQPQHF. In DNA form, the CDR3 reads TGTGCCAGCTCACCACAGGGGTCCCAGCCCCAGCATTTT. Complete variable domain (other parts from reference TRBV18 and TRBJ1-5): NAGVMQNPRHLVRRRGQEARLRCSPMKGHSHVYWYRQLPEEGLKFMVYLQKENIIDESGMPKERFSAEFPKEGPSILRIQQVVRGDSAAYFCASSPQGSQPQHFGDGTRLSIL.